This note documents a single TCR beta chain sequence. TCRdb passed the 5' RACE reads through MiXCR, listing each CDR3 protein once. The data show approximately 700,000 distinct CDR3 sequences, around 6% seen once. The source of the sample is a study of identical twins. This CDR3 is 17 amino acids long. V shed 5 bases and J 2 bases; nucleotides not matched to a gene: 11. Looked up from germline, CDR1 is SGHTA and CDR2 is FQGNSA. The chain joins TRBV7-2 to TRBJ2-1; 8 nucleotides agree with TRBD1. Sequenced input: naive T cells sorted from blood. This receptor was taken from a man aged 18 to 29 in good health. CDR3 nucleotide sequence: TGTGCCAGCAGCACGGACACGGACAGGGACACCTACAATGAGCAGTTCTTC. Translating it yields CASSTDTDRDTYNEQFF.